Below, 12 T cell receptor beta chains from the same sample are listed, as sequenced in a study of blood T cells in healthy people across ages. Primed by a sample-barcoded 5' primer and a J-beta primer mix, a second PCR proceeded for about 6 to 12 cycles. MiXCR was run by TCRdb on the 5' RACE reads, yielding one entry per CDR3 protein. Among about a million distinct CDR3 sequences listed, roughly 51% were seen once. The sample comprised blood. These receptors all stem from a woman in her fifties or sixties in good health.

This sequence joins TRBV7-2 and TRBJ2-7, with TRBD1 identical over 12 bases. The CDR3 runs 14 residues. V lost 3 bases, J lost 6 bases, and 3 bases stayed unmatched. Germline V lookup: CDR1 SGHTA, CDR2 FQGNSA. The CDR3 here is CASSFRDRGLEQYF. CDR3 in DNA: TGTGCCAGCAGCTTTAGGGACAGGGGGCTCGAGCAGTACTTC. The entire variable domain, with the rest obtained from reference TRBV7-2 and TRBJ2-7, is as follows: GAGVSQSPSNKVTEKGKDVELRCDPISGHTALYWYRQSLGQGLEFLIYFQGNSAPDKSGLPSDRFSAERTGGSVSTLTIQRTQQEDSAVYLCASSFRDRGLEQYFGPGTRLTVT.

CDR3 bases: TGTGCCAGCAGCGGGAGCGGCTCTCCTGGGGCCAACGTCCTGACTTTC. Amino acid sequence: CASSGSGSPGANVLTF. This sequence joins TRBV3-1 and TRBJ2-6; a possible D gene is TRBD2 (5 bases). V gave up 5 bases and J gave up 2 bases, with 13 bases separating them. There are 16 residues in the CDR3. CDR1 and CDR2 (germline): LGHDT, YNNKEL (reference sequence). The entire variable domain, with the rest obtained from reference TRBV3-1 and TRBJ2-6, is as follows: DTAVSQTPKYLVTQMGNDKSIKCEQNLGHDTMYWYKQDSKKFLKIMFSYNNKELIINETVPNRFSPKSPDKAHLNLHINSLELGDSAVYFCASSGSGSPGANVLTFGAGSRLTVL.

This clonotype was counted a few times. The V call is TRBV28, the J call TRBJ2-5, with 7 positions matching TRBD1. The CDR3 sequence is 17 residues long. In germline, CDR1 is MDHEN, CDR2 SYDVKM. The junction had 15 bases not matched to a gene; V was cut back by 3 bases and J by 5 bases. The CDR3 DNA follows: TGTGCCAGCAGTTTTCGTAGGGGGACAGTGTATAAGGAGACCCAGTACTTC. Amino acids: CASSFRRGTVYKETQYF. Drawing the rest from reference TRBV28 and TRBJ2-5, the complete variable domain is DVKVTQSSRYLVKRTGEKVFLECVQDMDHENMFWYRQDPGLGLRLIYFSYDVKMKEKGDIPEGYSVSREKKERFSLILESASTNQTSMYLCASSFRRGTVYKETQYFGPGTRLLVL.

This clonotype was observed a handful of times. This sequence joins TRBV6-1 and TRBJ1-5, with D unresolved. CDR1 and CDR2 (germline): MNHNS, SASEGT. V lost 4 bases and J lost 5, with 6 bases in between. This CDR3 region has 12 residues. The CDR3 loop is CASSGQDQPQHF. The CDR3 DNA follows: TGTGCCAGCAGTGGCCAGGATCAGCCCCAGCATTTT.

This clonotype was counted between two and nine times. This CDR3 is CASSPGAYQETQYF. CDR3 in DNA: TGCGCCAGCAGCCCCGGGGCGTATCAAGAGACCCAGTACTTC. The rearrangement uses TRBV4-1 and TRBJ2-5; D is perhaps TRBD1 or TRBD2 (5 bases each). The CDR3 contains 14 residues. Trimming shortened V by 4 bases and J by 2 bases, and 11 bases separated the two germline ends. The V gene's germline CDR1 is MGHRA and CDR2 YSYEKL.

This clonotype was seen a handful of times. The chain's CDR3 is CASSLSGKASVEQYF. Written as DNA, the CDR3 is TGTGCCAGCAGTTTGAGCGGGAAGGCATCGGTCGAGCAGTACTTC. V usage is TRBV28 and J usage is TRBJ2-7, with 7 bases matching TRBD2. Germline V CDR1 and CDR2: MDHEN, SYDVKM. The length of the CDR3 is 15 residues. After removal of 3 bases from V and 6 bases from J, the junction contained 11 bases not matched to a gene.

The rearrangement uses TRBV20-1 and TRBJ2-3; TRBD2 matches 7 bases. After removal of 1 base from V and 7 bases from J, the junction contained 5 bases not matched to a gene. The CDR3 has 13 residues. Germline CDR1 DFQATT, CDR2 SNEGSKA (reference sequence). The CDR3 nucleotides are TGCAGTGCTAGAGGCGGGAGCGCAAATACGCAGTATTTT. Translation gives CSARGGSANTQYF.

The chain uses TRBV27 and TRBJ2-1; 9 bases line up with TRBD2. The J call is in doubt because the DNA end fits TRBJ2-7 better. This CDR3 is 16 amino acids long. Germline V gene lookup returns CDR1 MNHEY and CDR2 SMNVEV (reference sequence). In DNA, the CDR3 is TGTGCCAGCAGTATCCTTAGCGGGAGCTCCTACAATGAGCAGTACTTC. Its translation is CASSILSGSSYNEQYF.

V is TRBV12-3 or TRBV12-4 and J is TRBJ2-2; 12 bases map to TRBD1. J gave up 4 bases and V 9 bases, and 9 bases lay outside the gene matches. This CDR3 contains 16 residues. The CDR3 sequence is CASIRDRGPGTGELFF. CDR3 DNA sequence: TGTGCCAGTATCCGGGACAGGGGGCCGGGCACCGGGGAGCTGTTTTTT.

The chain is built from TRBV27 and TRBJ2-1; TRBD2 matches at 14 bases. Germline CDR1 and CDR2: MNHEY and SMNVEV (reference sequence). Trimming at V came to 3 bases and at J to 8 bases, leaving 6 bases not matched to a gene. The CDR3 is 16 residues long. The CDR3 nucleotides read TGTGCCAGCAGTTTTTGGACTAGCGGGAGGATATATGAGCAGTTCTTC. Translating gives CASSFWTSGRIYEQFF.

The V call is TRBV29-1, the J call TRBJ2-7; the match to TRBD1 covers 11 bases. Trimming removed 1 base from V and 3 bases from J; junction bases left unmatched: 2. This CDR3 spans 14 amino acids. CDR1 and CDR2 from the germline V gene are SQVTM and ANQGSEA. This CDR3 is CSVEAGTGGYEQYF. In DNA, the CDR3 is TGCAGCGTTGAAGCCGGGACAGGGGGCTACGAGCAGTACTTC.

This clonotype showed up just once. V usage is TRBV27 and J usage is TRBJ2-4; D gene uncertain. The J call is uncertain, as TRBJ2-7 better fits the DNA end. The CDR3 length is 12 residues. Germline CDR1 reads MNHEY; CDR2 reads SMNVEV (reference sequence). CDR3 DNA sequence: TGTGCCAGCAGGTTCAATTCCTACGAGCAGTACTTC. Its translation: CASRFNSYEQYF.